A selection of T cell receptor beta chains follows, all from one sample in a study of OX40 agonist ivuxolimab in advanced cancers. Here immunoSEQ multiplex PCR was the method, and the copy in TCRdb shows in-frame clones only, minus some. This sample yields about 12,000 clones, of which around 83% are seen a single time; approximately 19% belongs to the top ten. Sequencing was performed on CD4+ or CD8+ T cells sorted from blood, taken in a trial of the OX40 agonist ivuxolimab. The receptors here all came from an adult with an advanced solid tumor such as melanoma, head and neck, liver or kidney cancer. CDR3s include the opening cysteine and the closing phenylalanine or tryptophan. D genes are given only for firm matches. Part of the rows lack a size; the others show once, few, many or a class for expanded clones.

CDR3 | DNA | D | V | size | J
CASSDRQGALTEAFF | TGTGCCAGCAGTGACAGACAGGGCGCGTTAACTGAAGCTTTCTTT | TRBD1 | TRBV6-1 | NA | TRBJ1-1
CASSQDGGSSYNEQFF | TGCGCCAGCAGCCAAGATGGGGGGAGCTCCTACAATGAGCAGTTCTTC | NA | TRBV4-3 | NA | TRBJ2-1
CASSSSGDGGYTF | TGTGCCAGCAGCTCCTCAGGGGACGGTGGCTACACCTTC | NA | TRBV7-3 | NA | TRBJ1-2
CASSQGVSGGTDTQYF | TGCGCCAGCAGCCAAGGGGTTAGCGGGGGGACAGATACGCAGTATTTT | TRBD2 | TRBV4-3 | NA | TRBJ2-3
CASHWGGTGELFF | TGTGCCAGCCACTGGGGGGGAACCGGGGAGCTGTTTTTT | TRBD2 | TRBV13 | NA | TRBJ2-2
CASGLGGTRRNEKLFF | TGTGCTAGTGGTTTGGGGGGGACACGGCGAAATGAAAAACTGTTTTTT | NA | TRBV12-5 | once | TRBJ1-4
CASSLEGWMGETQYF | TGTGCCAGCAGCTTGGAAGGTTGGATGGGGGAGACCCAGTACTTC | NA | TRBV5-8 | NA | TRBJ2-5
CASSLQGAAYGYTF | TGTGCCAGCAGTCTCCAGGGGGCAGCGTATGGCTACACCTTC | TRBD1 | TRBV28 | NA | TRBJ1-2
CASSHWRGPLYEQYF | TGTGCCAGCAGCCATTGGCGGGGGCCTCTCTACGAGCAGTACTTC | NA | TRBV7-2 | NA | TRBJ2-7
CASSLNSHTQYF | TGTGCCAGCAGCTTGAACAGTCATACGCAGTATTTT | NA | TRBV5-4 | NA | TRBJ2-3
CASSPTGYEQYF | TGTGCCAGCAGCCCTACAGGGTACGAGCAGTACTTC | NA | TRBV7-9 | NA | TRBJ2-7
CASSLRANYNEQFF | TGTGCCAGCAGTTTAAGGGCGAACTACAATGAGCAGTTCTTC | NA | TRBV27 | NA | TRBJ2-1
CASSFLSDNQPQHF | TGTGCCAGCAGTTTCCTCTCTGACAATCAGCCCCAGCATTTT | NA | TRBV27 | few | TRBJ1-5
CASSLGTGGGNQPQHF | TGTGCCAGTAGTTTGGGGACAGGGGGCGGCAATCAGCCCCAGCATTTT | TRBD1 | TRBV19 | NA | TRBJ1-5
CASSQDGLPGNTIYF | TGCGCCAGCAGCCAAGATGGCCTTCCAGGAAACACCATATATTTT | NA | TRBV4-1 | once | TRBJ1-3
CASSSPRTGNSPLHF | TGTGCCAGCAGTTCACCTCGGACAGGGAATTCACCCCTCCACTTT | TRBD1 | TRBV27 | NA | TRBJ1-6
CASSQDPRQGLNEKLFF | TGCGCCAGCAGCCAAGACCCCCGACAGGGGCTTAATGAAAAACTGTTTTTT | TRBD1 | TRBV4-3 | once | TRBJ1-4
CASSTNTGGIDEQYF | TGTGCCAGCAGCACTAATACAGGGGGCATCGACGAGCAGTACTTC | TRBD1 | TRBV25-1 | NA | TRBJ2-7
CASSDGAGELFF | TGTGCCAGCAGTGATGGGGCCGGGGAGCTGTTTTTT | NA | TRBV6-4 | NA | TRBJ2-2
CASSLGGANVLTF | TGTGCCAGCAGCCTCGGTGGGGCCAACGTCCTGACTTTC | NA | TRBV9 | once | TRBJ2-6
CASSQAEGYGETQYF | TGCGCCAGCAGCCAAGCCGAGGGATATGGTGAGACCCAGTACTTC | NA | TRBV4-1 | few | TRBJ2-5
CASSLSEWPTYEQYF | TGTGCCAGCAGTTTATCTGAGTGGCCTACCTACGAGCAGTACTTC | NA | TRBV28 | NA | TRBJ2-7
CASANWREYRGNEQFF | TGTGCCAGCGCGAACTGGCGGGAGTATCGGGGCAATGAGCAGTTCTTC | TRBD2 | TRBV7-9 | few | TRBJ2-1
CASSPSGGDRSYEQYF | TGTGCCAGCAGTCCCTCGGGGGGGGATCGATCCTACGAGCAGTACTTC | TRBD2 | TRBV27 | NA | TRBJ2-7
CASSSQDRGHTEAFF | TGTGCCAGCAGTTCCCAAGACAGGGGCCACACTGAAGCTTTCTTT | TRBD1 | TRBV27 | few | TRBJ1-1
CASSPGLVGTGELFF | TGTGCCAGCAGCCCGGGACTAGTGGGCACCGGGGAGCTGTTTTTT | TRBD2 | TRBV7-2 | NA | TRBJ2-2
CASSYSKLGSYGYTF | TGTGCCAGCAGTTACTCGAAATTAGGGAGCTATGGCTACACCTTC | NA | TRBV6-5 | NA | TRBJ1-2
CASSWGTGGYEQYF | TGTGCCAGCAGTTGGGGGACAGGGGGCTACGAGCAGTACTTC | TRBD1 | TRBV6-5 | NA | TRBJ2-7
CASGVTFVGTYDEKLFF | TGTGCCAGTGGGGTGACGTTCGTCGGGACATATGATGAAAAACTGTTTTTT | NA | TRBV19 | NA | TRBJ1-4
CASSQGLAGGPQETQYF | TGCGCCAGCAGCCAAGGACTAGCGGGGGGGCCCCAAGAGACCCAGTACTTC | TRBD2 | TRBV4-3 | NA | TRBJ2-5
CASRVMAGVTGELFF | TGTGCCAGCAGGGTGATGGCGGGAGTCACCGGGGAGCTGTTTTTT | TRBD2 | TRBV27 | NA | TRBJ2-2
CASSSVPGQGTGANVLTF | TGTGCCAGCAGCTCAGTCCCGGGACAGGGTACAGGGGCCAACGTCCTGACTTTC | TRBD1 | TRBV7-9 | NA | TRBJ2-6
CASRAAGNTEAFF | TGTGCCAGCAGAGCAGCCGGGAACACTGAAGCTTTCTTT | NA | TRBV28 | NA | TRBJ1-1
CASSLENEQFF | TGTGCCAGCAGCTTGGAGAATGAGCAGTTCTTC | NA | TRBV7-9 | few | TRBJ2-1
CASSLRTGANYGYTF | TGTGCCAGCAGCTTACGTACGGGAGCCAACTATGGCTACACCTTC | NA | TRBV7-9 | NA | TRBJ1-2
CAWSVGSNQPQHF | TGTGCCTGGAGTGTCGGTAGCAATCAGCCCCAGCATTTT | NA | TRBV30 | NA | TRBJ1-5
CASSLSTGLRGGGYTF | TGTGCCAGCAGCCTTTCTACAGGGCTCCGCGGGGGAGGCTACACCTTC | NA | TRBV5-6 | NA | TRBJ1-2
CASSLGGQGEYF | TGTGCCAGCAGCCTTGGTGGACAGGGAGAGTACTTC | TRBD1 | TRBV11-2 | NA | TRBJ2-7